This T cell receptor (beta chain) was observed in a study of shared clonotypes between healthy human individuals. General study results and limits: Sharing across four donors was seen in 5% to 5.5% of naive CD4 clonotypes. As a rule, naive subsets had a larger estimated richness than memory subsets.

Produced via immunoSEQ multiplex PCR; TCRdb's table is partial and in-frame only. In the table there are 1.6 million or so clones, roughly 96% of which are singletons. Germline V gene sequence: CDR1 LGHNA, CDR2 YNFKEQ. CDR3 size: 16 residues. V gave up 5 bases and J gave up 2 bases, with 16 bases separating them. A note on this clone: No antigen is known for it.

This receptor was identified in a man under 40 in good health. The chain links TRBV4-2 to TRBJ2-1; possible D gene TRBD2, 6 bases. The sample taken for sequencing was naive CD4+ T cells sorted from blood. Subset specified: CD45RA+ positively selected. CDR3 residues: CASSLGTLRTYNEQFF. The CDR3 DNA sequence: TGTGCCAGCAGCTTGGGGACTCTCCGAACCTACAATGAGCAGTTCTTC.